This paragraph covers one T cell receptor (beta chain) sequence. The record originates from a study of blood T cell repertoires in COVID-19. About the research overall: From the United States, Italy and Spain came samples of acute and convalescent COVID-19. T cells, B-cell-depleted T cells, or PBMCs provided the cDNA or gDNA that served as material.

In the original processing: The assay estimated nucleated cells by amplifying reference gene primers. Sequencing used immunoSEQ multiplex PCR; TCRdb keeps in-frame clones, though not all of them. The D gene and trimming were derived from the DNA, and the V and J assignments and clone size from that table. The data contain some 76,000 clones, roughly 91% of them seen just once; the ten biggest clones take up 0.5% to 0.7%. Germline V gene sequence: CDR1 SGHVS, CDR2 FNYEAQ. V was pared by 0 bases and J by 0 bases, with 9 bases of the junction left unmatched. The CDR3 is 20 amino acids. The sample taken for sequencing was peripheral blood. The source of this sequence is a man between 60 and 75 years old with acute or convalescent COVID-19. This chain links TRBV7-6 with TRBJ2-4; 12 bases match TRBD1. This chain's CDR3 is CASSLASGTGGLLAKNIQYF. CDR3 in DNA: TGTGCCAGCAGCTTAGCGTCCGGGACAGGGGGCCTCCTAGCCAAAAACATTCAGTACTTC.